This TCR beta chain was captured by sequencing in a study of radiotherapy plus CTLA-4 blockade in lung cancer. The repertoire was sequenced with immunoSEQ multiplex PCR; TCRdb's copy has only in-frame clones and lacks some. The profile shows approximately 50,000 clones, 73% of them singletons. CDR1 is MNHEY, CDR2 SMNVEV, per germline (reference sequence). Germline trimming cut 4 bases from V and 4 bases from J; bases unmatched to any gene: 3. The CDR3 has 14 amino acids. The sample here was peripheral blood, taken from a patient treated with radiotherapy plus ipilimumab. The receptor's source is a human donor with non-small cell lung cancer who had a complete response to radiotherapy plus ipilimumab. The chain couples TRBV27 to TRBJ2-2; 7 positions agree with TRBD1. CDR3 residues: CASSSGQITGELFF. The CDR3 nucleotides read TGTGCCAGCAGTTCGGGACAGATCACCGGGGAGCTGTTTTTT.